What follows is one T cell receptor (beta chain) and its context. The sample is drawn from a study of response to subunit inactivated influenza vaccine. The CDR3 contains 16 residues. V was pared by 5 bases and J by 0 bases, with 11 bases between. The germline gives CDR1 PRHDT, CDR2 FYEKMQ (reference sequence). TCRdb re-derived calls from the RT-PCR reads in MiXCR, one entry per CDR3 protein. In the table there are hundreds of thousands of distinct CDR3 sequences, about a sixth of which are singletons. The sequences come from PBMCs from blood, collected approximately 13 days after vaccination. This chain joins TRBV13 and TRBJ2-6; D not certain. This sequence was found in a man aged 50 to 60 who received an inactivated influenza vaccine. The CDR3 sequence: CASSRAASSGANVLTF. The CDR3 DNA sequence: TGTGCCAGCAGCAGGGCAGCGAGCTCTGGGGCCAACGTCCTGACTTTC.